This TCR beta chain was obtained from a study of T cell repertoires in cytomegalovirus infection. This clonotype was found a few times. This CDR3 spans 13 amino acids. From germline, CDR1 is SNHLY and CDR2 FYNNEI. V was pared by 4 bases and J by 10 bases, with 15 bases between. TCRdb used MiXCR to reprocess the reads, holding one entry per CDR3 protein. The sample consists of about 310,000 distinct CDR3 sequences, around 10% of them appearing once. Sample: PBMCs. The chain links TRBV2 to TRBJ2-3; D might be TRBD2 (6 bases). This receptor was identified in a human donor in good health (CMV status not recorded). Some clones in this sample may be carry-over from other donors' samples. The CDR3 DNA sequence: TGTGCCAGCAGTGGGGTGGAGGGGCAAGCGCAGTATTTT. Its translation is CASSGVEGQAQYF.